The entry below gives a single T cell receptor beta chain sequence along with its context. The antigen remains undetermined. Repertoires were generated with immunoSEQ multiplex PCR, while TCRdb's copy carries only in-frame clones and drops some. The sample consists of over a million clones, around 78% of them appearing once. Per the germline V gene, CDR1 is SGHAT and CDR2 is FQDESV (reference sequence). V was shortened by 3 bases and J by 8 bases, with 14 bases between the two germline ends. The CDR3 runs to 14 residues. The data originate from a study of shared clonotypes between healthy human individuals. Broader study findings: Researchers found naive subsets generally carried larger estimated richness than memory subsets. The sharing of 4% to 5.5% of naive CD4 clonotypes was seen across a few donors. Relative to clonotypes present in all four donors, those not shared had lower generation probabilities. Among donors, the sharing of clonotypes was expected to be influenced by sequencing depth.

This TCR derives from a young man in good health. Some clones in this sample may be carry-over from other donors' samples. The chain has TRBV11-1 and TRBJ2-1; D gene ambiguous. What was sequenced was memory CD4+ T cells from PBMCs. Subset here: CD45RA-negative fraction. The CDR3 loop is CASSFGPRSDEQFF. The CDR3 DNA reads TGTGCCAGCAGCTTCGGACCCCGATCGGATGAGCAGTTCTTC.